The entry that follows covers one T cell receptor (beta chain) sequence. Its antigen is currently unknown. The V gene's germline CDR1 is SGHTA and CDR2 FQGTGA. CDR3 size: 13 residues. V was shortened by 1 base and J by 6 bases, with 9 bases between the two germline ends. Sequencing used immunoSEQ multiplex PCR; TCRdb keeps in-frame clones, though not all of them. The data hold roughly 48,000 clones, with around 83% observed a single time. These data are taken from a study of OX40 agonist ivuxolimab in advanced cancers. Points from the study as a whole: Low normalized T-cell clonal expansion was also seen in some nonresponders. Dosing at 0.1 to 3.0 mg/kg was accompanied by clonal expansion of CD4+ and CD8+ blood T cells by week 6.

The clonotype comes from an adult with an advanced solid tumor such as melanoma, head and neck, liver or kidney cancer. The rearrangement links TRBV7-3 to TRBJ1-2; D might be TRBD1 (5 bases). Sample: CD4+ or CD8+ T cells sorted from blood, taken in a trial of the OX40 agonist ivuxolimab. The CDR3 region has the DNA TGTGCCAGCAGCTTAAGGGGCAGCGATGGCTACACCTTC. Amino acid sequence: CASSLRGSDGYTF.